This entry lists 25 T cell receptor beta chains sequenced from one sample in a study of blood T cell repertoires in COVID-19 (TCRdb year 2020). The method was the immunoSEQ multiplex PCR assay. What TCRdb holds here is the immuneACCESS table cut down to in-frame rearrangements. Part of the clones is not present; checked against another copy, under half of the missing clones reflect an unresolved V gene, and the others are unexplained. The sample profile shows 85,000 to 130,000 clones; roughly 90% of them were found once. The ten biggest clones cover 5.5% to 8% of the sample. Sequencing was carried out using peripheral blood. All receptors come from a woman in her sixties with acute or convalescent COVID-19.

The chain links TRBV27 to TRBJ1-5; D uncertain. The CDR3 is 14 residues long. Trimming removed 5 bases at V and 7 bases at J, with 15 bases between. Germline V gene lookup returns CDR1 MNHEY and CDR2 SMNVEV (reference sequence). CDR3 in amino acids: CASSPEVGRQPQHF. CDR3 sequence (DNA): TGTGCCAGCAGTCCCGAGGTGGGGAGACAGCCCCAGCATTTT.

The chain uses TRBV7-3 and TRBJ2-2; weak D call: TRBD2 (7 bases). The V gene lost 4 bases and the J gene lost 4 bases, with 19 bases spanning the gap. In germline, CDR1 is SGHTA, CDR2 FQGTGA. This CDR3 comprises 17 residues. The DNA of the CDR3 is TGTGCCAGCAGCTCTTCGAGGGGGAGGGGACTCACCGGGGAGCTGTTTTTT. Protein product: CASSSSRGRGLTGELFF.

V gene TRBV9 combines with J gene TRBJ2-2, with TRBD2 matching 8 bases. This CDR3 has 18 amino acids. Germline CDR1 reads SGDLS; CDR2 reads YYNGEE. V shed 0 bases, J shed 0 bases, and the junction held 7 bases outside the gene matches. For the CDR3, the DNA is TGTGCCAGCAGCGTAGGTGCGGGAGGAAGGGCGAACACCGGGGAGCTGTTTTTT. Translation gives CASSVGAGGRANTGELFF.

The chain is built from TRBV28 and TRBJ1-1, with D tentatively TRBD1 (6 bases). The length of the CDR3 is 14 residues. In germline, CDR1 is MDHEN, CDR2 SYDVKM. The V and J ends lost 6 bases and 2 bases respectively, with 13 bases between them. This chain's CDR3 is CASSRGGENTEAFF. DNA for the CDR3: TGTGCCAGCAGCAGGGGTGGGGAAAACACTGAAGCTTTCTTT.

This chain uses TRBV5-1 with TRBJ2-7, with 9 bases identical to TRBD1. Germline values: CDR1 SGHRS, CDR2 YFSETQ. This CDR3 has 13 amino acids. Trimming took 4 bases from V and 10 from J; bases not matched to a gene: 9. CDR3 in DNA: TGCGCCAGCAGCCCGGGACAGGGTCGAGATCAGTACTTC. Residues: CASSPGQGRDQYF.

The CDR3 reads CASSNDSFHSGNTIYF. In nucleotides, the CDR3 is TGTGCCAGCAGCAACGACTCTTTTCACTCTGGAAACACCATATATTTT. The chain recombines TRBV21-1 with TRBJ1-3. TRBV21-1 is a pseudogene locus. The CDR3 runs to 16 residues.

The chain joins TRBV28 to TRBJ2-1; TRBD1 agrees at 8 bases. Germline-derived CDR1 and CDR2 are MDHEN and SYDVKM. The CDR3 length is 17 residues. V dropped 1 base and J dropped 5; count of bases not matched to a gene: 10. CDR3 bases: TGTGCCAGCAGTTTATTCCCCGGACAGGGCAAGGACAATGAGCAGTTCTTC. Translation gives CASSLFPGQGKDNEQFF.

This chain connects TRBV19 to TRBJ2-3, with a weak D call TRBD2 (5 bases). The CDR3 sequence is 14 residues long. Germline V gives CDR1 LNHDA, CDR2 SQIVND (reference sequence). Trimming took off 6 bases at V and 2 bases at J, with 12 bases between the two ends. CDR3 DNA sequence: TGTGCCAGTAGCCGAAGCGGAGTCACAGATACGCAGTATTTT. Translating gives CASSRSGVTDTQYF.

The V call is TRBV6-6, the J call TRBJ2-1; possible D gene TRBD1, 6 bases. From germline, CDR1 is MNHNY and CDR2 SVGAGI (reference sequence). This CDR3 spans 10 amino acids. Trimming stripped 6 bases from V and 9 bases from J, with 6 bases between. The CDR3 DNA is TGTGCCAGCAGAGGGGGTGAGCAGTTCTTC. Translation gives CASRGGEQFF.

Only one count was recorded for this clone. This sequence joins TRBV11-2 and TRBJ2-2; D possibly corresponds to TRBD2 (6 bases). V was pared by 4 bases and J by 2 bases, with 14 bases between. Germline V gene sequence: CDR1 SGHAT, CDR2 FQNNGV. This CDR3 has 16 amino acids. In DNA, the CDR3 is TGTGCCAGCAGCTCCCAGGGACTTATTAACACCGGGGAGCTGTTTTTT. As protein: CASSSQGLINTGELFF.

This clone was seen a few times. This CDR3 is CAWSRNRDLEQYF. Written as DNA, the CDR3 is TGTGCCTGGAGTAGAAACAGGGATCTCGAGCAGTACTTC. The V call is TRBV30, the J call TRBJ2-7; maybe TRBD1 (6 bases). This CDR3 has 13 residues. V was trimmed by 2 bases and J by 6 bases, leaving 14 bases between them. Germline V gives CDR1 GTSNPN, CDR2 SVGIG (reference sequence).

This clone was recorded a few times. The chain is built from TRBV9 and TRBJ2-5; D ambiguous. The V and J ends lost 0 bases and 1 base respectively, with 10 bases between them. The CDR3 has 15 residues. Germline loops: CDR1 SGDLS, CDR2 YYNGEE. CDR3 amino acids: CASSVVGNSQETQYF. Here the CDR3 DNA reads TGTGCCAGCAGCGTAGTGGGCAACTCCCAAGAGACCCAGTACTTC.

V and J are TRBV6-5 and TRBJ2-1; TRBD2 agrees at 8 bases. V lost 7 bases to trimming and J lost 0 bases; unmatched junction nucleotides: 5. The V gene's germline CDR1 is MNHEY and CDR2 SVGAGI. CDR3 length equals 15 residues. CDR3 amino acids: CASKTGGSSYNEQFF. The CDR3 DNA follows: TGTGCCAGCAAAACGGGAGGGAGCTCCTACAATGAGCAGTTCTTC.

This clone was counted between two and nine times. This chain uses TRBV7-2 with TRBJ1-5, with a weak D call TRBD1 (6 bases). Trimming took off 2 bases at V and 7 bases at J, with 12 bases between the two ends. This CDR3 is 14 amino acids long. Germline V gene lookup returns CDR1 SGHTA and CDR2 FQGNSA. In DNA form, the CDR3 reads TGTGCCAGCAGCTTAAGTTCGGGGGGCCAGCCCCAGCATTTT. Protein product: CASSLSSGGQPQHF.

Note on this clone: At one end the junction does not follow the germline gene, possibly because of a read error. This chain joins TRBV5-1 and TRBJ1-4; D remains ambiguous. The CDR3 has 15 amino acids. Germline CDR1 and CDR2: SGHRS and YFSETQ. The CDR3 DNA follows: TGCGCCAGCAACTTGGCCGGGGATACTAATGAAAAACTGTTTTTT. This codes for CASNLAGDTNEKLFF. Combining the CDR3 with reference TRBV5-1 and TRBJ1-4 gives the whole variable domain KAGVTQTPRYLIKTRGQQVTLSCSPISGHRSVSWYQQTPGQGLQFLFEYFSETQRNKGNFPGRFSGRQFSNSRSEMNVSTLELGDSALYLCASNLAGDTNEKLFFGSGTQLSVL.

The chain carries TRBV4-2 and TRBJ1-1; tentatively, D is TRBD1 (5 bases). Germline V gene sequence: CDR1 LGHNA, CDR2 YNFKEQ. Trimming left V 0 bases short and J 3 bases short, with 11 bases between. The CDR3 has 15 amino acids. The CDR3 is CASSQDFTGDTEAFF. Here the CDR3 DNA reads TGTGCCAGCAGCCAAGATTTTACGGGGGACACTGAAGCTTTCTTT.

This clone was found once. The chain carries TRBV5-8 and TRBJ2-1; the match to TRBD2 covers 8 bases. Germline V gene data show CDR1 as SGHTS and CDR2 as YDEGEE. This CDR3 has 15 amino acids. The V segment lost 2 bases and the J segment 7 bases; nucleotides outside the gene matches: 8. The CDR3 loop reads CASSFGLAAHNEQFF. CDR3 DNA: TGTGCCAGCAGCTTTGGACTAGCTGCCCATAATGAGCAGTTCTTC.

V and J are TRBV6-5 and TRBJ1-1; 7 positions agree with TRBD1. Germline assignment: CDR1 MNHEY and CDR2 SVGAGI. V lost 8 bases, J lost 3 bases, and 6 bases stayed unmatched. This CDR3 has 13 residues. The CDR3 nucleotides read TGTGCCAGCGCCACCCAGGGGGACACTGAAGCTTTCTTT. It specifies CASATQGDTEAFF.

The chain carries TRBV3-1 (or the pseudogene TRBV3-2) and TRBJ2-1; 12 nucleotides agree with TRBD2. Germline V gene lookup returns CDR1 LGHDT and CDR2 YNNKEL (reference sequence). The CDR3 contains 16 residues. The ends lost 1 base at V and 9 bases at J; junction bases unmatched: 7. CDR3 coding DNA: TGTGCCAGCAGCCAAGTTAGTGGACTAGCGGGACCTGAGCAGTTCTTC. Translating gives CASSQVSGLAGPEQFF.

On this clone itself: One junction end does not reproduce the germline sequence, and a read error may be involved. The chain couples TRBV7-7 to TRBJ2-1; 11 nucleotides match TRBD2. The CDR3 sequence is 18 residues long. Germline V gene data show CDR1 as SSHAT and CDR2 as FNYEAQ (reference sequence). CDR3 in amino acids: CASSLSSGRVSSYNEQFF. Here the CDR3 DNA reads TGTGCTAGCAGCTTGAGTAGCGGGAGGGTCAGCTCCTACAATGAGCAGTTCTTC.

The J gene is TRBJ2-7, the V gene TRBV6-1; D unclear. With 3 bases removed from V and 0 bases from J, the gap between germline ends came to 9 bases. The germline V gene has CDR1 MNHNS and CDR2 SASEGT. This CDR3 region has 14 residues. This CDR3 reads CASSESHHSYEQYF. Here the CDR3 DNA reads TGTGCCAGCAGTGAGTCACACCACTCCTACGAGCAGTACTTC.

The genes are TRBV20-1 and TRBJ2-5, with D possibly matching TRBD2 (5 bases). In germline, CDR1 is DFQATT, CDR2 SNEGSKA (reference sequence). The CDR3 runs 13 residues. The V gene lost 3 bases and the J gene lost 5 bases, with 13 bases spanning the gap. The CDR3, as DNA: TGCAGTGCTAGTCTCGGGAACGGGGAGACCCAGTACTTC. It codes for CSASLGNGETQYF.

The genes are TRBV11-3 and TRBJ2-3; 10 positions match TRBD2. The CDR3 is 18 amino acids. After removal of 4 bases from V and 4 bases from J, the junction contained 14 bases not matched to a gene. Germline V lookup: CDR1 SGHNT, CDR2 YENEEA. The CDR3 nucleotides read TGTGCCAGCAGCTCTGGGGCTAGCGGGAGTACCGGGGCAGATACGCAGTATTTT. Residues: CASSSGASGSTGADTQYF.

The genes are TRBV14 and TRBJ2-1; a weak D match, TRBD2 (6 bases). The CDR3 has 15 residues. CDR1 and CDR2 from the germline V gene are SGHDN and FVKESK. The germline V and J ends were trimmed by 2 bases and 6 bases, with 14 bases remaining between them. The CDR3 DNA reads TGTGCCAGCAGCCAACAACACGGGAGTTTCAATGAGCAGTTCTTC. This codes for CASSQQHGSFNEQFF.

The chain couples TRBV5-4 to TRBJ1-3, with TRBD1 identical over 9 bases. CDR1 is SGHNT and CDR2 is YYREEE in the germline V gene (reference sequence). The CDR3 sequence is 17 residues long. V trimming: 3 bases; J trimming: 4 bases; junction bases outside the gene matches: 11. The CDR3 sequence: CASSSTGGGSFGNTIYF. The CDR3 DNA reads TGTGCCAGCAGCTCGACAGGGGGGGGAAGTTTCGGAAACACCATATATTTT.